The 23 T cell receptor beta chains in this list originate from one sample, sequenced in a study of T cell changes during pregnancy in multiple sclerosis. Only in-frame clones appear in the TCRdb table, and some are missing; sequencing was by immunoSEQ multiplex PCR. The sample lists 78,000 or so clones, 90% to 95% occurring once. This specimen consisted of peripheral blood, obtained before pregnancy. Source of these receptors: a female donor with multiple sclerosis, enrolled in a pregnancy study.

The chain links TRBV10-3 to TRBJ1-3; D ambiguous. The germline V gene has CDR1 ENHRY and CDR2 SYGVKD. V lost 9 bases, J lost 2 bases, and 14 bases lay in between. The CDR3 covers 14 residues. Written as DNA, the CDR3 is TGTGCCATTACGGAGGGAAGCACTGGAAACACCATATATTTT. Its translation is CAITEGSTGNTIYF.

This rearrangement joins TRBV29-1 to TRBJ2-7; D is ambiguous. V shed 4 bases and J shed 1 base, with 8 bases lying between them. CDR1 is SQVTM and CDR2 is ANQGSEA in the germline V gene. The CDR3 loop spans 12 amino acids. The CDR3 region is CSVVTASYEQYF. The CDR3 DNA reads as TGCAGCGTTGTTACAGCTTCCTACGAGCAGTACTTC.

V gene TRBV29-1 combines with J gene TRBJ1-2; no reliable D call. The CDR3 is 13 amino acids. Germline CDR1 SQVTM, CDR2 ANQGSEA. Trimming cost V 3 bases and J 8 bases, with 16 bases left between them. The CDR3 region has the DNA TGCAGCGTTGAGTCGCGGCAAGAGGTGGGCTACACCTTC. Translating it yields CSVESRQEVGYTF.

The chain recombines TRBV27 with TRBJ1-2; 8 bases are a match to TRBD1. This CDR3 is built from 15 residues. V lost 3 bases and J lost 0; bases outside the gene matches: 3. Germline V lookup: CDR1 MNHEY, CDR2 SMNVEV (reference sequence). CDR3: CASSFLDRANYGYTF. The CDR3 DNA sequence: TGTGCCAGCAGTTTTTTGGACAGGGCTAACTATGGCTACACCTTC.

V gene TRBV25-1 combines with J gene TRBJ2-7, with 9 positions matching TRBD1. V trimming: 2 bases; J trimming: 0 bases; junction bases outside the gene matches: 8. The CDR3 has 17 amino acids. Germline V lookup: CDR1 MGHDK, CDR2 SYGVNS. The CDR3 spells CASSERDRAGSSYEQYF. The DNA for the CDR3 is TGTGCCAGCAGTGAAAGGGACAGGGCAGGGAGCTCCTACGAGCAGTACTTC.

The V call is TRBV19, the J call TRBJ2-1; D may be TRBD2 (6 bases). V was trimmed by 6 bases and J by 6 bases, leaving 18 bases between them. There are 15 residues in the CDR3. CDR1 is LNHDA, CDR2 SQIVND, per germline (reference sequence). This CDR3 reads CASSLPGLPGNEQFF. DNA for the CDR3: TGTGCCAGTAGCCTCCCGGGACTCCCGGGCAATGAGCAGTTCTTC. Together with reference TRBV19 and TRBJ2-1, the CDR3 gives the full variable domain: DGGITQSPKYLFRKEGQNVTLSCEQNLNHDAMYWYRQDPGQGLRLIYYSQIVNDFQKGDIAEGYSVSREKKESFPLTVTSAQKNPTAFYLCASSLPGLPGNEQFFGPGTRLTVL.

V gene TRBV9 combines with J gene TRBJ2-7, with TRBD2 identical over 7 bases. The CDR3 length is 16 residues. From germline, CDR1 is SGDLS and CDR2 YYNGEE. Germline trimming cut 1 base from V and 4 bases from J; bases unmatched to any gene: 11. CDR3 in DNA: TGTGCCAGCAGCGTAACCTCTGGGGGGGGTGGATACGAGCAGTACTTC. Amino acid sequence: CASSVTSGGGGYEQYF. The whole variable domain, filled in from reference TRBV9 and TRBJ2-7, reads DSGVTQTPKHLITATGQRVTLRCSPRSGDLSVYWYQQSLDQGLQFLIQYYNGEERAKGNILERFSAQQFPDLHSELNLSSLELGDSALYFCASSVTSGGGGYEQYFGPGTRLTVT.

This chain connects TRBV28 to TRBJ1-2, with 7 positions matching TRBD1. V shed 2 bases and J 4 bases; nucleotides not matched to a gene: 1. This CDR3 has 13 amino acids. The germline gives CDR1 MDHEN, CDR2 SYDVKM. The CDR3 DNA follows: TGTGCCAGCAGTTTAGGGACAGCCTATGGCTACACCTTC. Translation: CASSLGTAYGYTF.

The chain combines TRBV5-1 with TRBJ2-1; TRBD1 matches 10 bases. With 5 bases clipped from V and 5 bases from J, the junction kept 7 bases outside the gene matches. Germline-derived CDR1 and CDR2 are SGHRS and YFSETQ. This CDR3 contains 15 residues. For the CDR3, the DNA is TGCGCCAGCAGTTCCCGGGACAGGGGAAACAATGAGCAGTTCTTC. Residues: CASSSRDRGNNEQFF.

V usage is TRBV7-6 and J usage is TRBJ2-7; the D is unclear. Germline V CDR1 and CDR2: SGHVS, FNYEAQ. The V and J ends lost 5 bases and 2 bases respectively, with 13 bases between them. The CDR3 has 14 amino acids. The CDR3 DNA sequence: TGTGCCAGCAGCCAGACTCAACTTCCCTACGAGCAGTACTTC. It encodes CASSQTQLPYEQYF.

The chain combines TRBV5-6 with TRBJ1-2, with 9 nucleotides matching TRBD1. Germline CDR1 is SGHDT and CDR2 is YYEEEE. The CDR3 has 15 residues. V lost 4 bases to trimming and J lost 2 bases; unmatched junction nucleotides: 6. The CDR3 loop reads CASSARTGVNYGYTF. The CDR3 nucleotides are TGTGCCAGCAGCGCAAGGACAGGGGTAAACTATGGCTACACCTTC.

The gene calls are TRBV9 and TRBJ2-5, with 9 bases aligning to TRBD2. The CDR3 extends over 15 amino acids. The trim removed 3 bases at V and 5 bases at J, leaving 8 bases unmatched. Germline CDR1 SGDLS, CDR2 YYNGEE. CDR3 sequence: CASSDGTSPLETQYF. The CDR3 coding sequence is TGTGCCAGCAGCGACGGGACTAGCCCTTTGGAGACCCAGTACTTC.

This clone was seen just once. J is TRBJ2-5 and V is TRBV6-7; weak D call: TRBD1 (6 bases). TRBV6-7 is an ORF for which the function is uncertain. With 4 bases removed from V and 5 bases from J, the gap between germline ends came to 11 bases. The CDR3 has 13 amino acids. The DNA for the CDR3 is TGTGCCAGCAGTTCCGAGGGGGAGGAGACCCAGTACTTC. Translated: CASSSEGEETQYF.

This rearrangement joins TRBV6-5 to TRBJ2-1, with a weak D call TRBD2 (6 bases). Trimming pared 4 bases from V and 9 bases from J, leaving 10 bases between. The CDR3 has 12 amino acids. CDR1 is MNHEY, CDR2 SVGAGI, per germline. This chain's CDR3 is CASSSGVPEQFF. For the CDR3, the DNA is TGTGCCAGCAGTTCGGGAGTACCTGAGCAGTTCTTC.

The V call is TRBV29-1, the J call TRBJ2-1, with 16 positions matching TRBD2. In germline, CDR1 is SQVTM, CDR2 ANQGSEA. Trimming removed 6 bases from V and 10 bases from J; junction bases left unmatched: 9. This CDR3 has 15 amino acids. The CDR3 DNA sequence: TGCAGCGTATTGACTCCGGGACTAGCGGGAGGGGAGCAGTTCTTC. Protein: CSVLTPGLAGGEQFF.

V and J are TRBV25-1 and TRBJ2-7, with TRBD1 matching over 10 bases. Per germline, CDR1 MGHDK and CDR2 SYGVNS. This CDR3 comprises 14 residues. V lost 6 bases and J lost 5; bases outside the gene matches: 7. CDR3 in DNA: TGTGCCAGCAGCGGGGGGGGACAGGGGCACGAGCAGTACTTC. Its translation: CASSGGGQGHEQYF.

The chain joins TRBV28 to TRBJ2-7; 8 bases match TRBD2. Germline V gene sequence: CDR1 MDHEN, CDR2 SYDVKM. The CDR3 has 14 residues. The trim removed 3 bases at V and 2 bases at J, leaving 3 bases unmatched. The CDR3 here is CASSLAAGAYEQYF. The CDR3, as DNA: TGTGCCAGCAGTTTGGCAGCGGGAGCCTACGAGCAGTACTTC.

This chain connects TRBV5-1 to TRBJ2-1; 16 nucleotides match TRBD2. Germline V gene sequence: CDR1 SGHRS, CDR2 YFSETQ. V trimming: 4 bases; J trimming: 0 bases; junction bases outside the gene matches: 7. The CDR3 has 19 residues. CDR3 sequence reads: CASSQPGLAGGSSYNEQFF. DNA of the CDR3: TGCGCCAGCAGCCAACCGGGACTAGCGGGAGGGAGCTCCTACAATGAGCAGTTCTTC.

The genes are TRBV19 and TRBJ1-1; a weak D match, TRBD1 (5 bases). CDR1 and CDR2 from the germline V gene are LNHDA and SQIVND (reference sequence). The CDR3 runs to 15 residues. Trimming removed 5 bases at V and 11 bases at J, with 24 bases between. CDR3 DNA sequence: TGTGCCAGTAGTTCCCCTCGGGACGGGGAGGTTCAGGCTTTCTTT. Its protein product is CASSSPRDGEVQAFF.

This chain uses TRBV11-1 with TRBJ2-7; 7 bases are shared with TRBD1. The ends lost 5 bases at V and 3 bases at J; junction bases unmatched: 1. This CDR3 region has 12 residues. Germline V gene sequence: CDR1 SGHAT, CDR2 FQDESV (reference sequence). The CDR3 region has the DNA TGTGCCAGCAGCCGACAGGGCTACGAGCAGTACTTC. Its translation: CASSRQGYEQYF.

CDR3 coding DNA: TGTGCCAGCAGCTGGGTTGAGGTCTACGAGCAGTACTTC. Amino acid sequence: CASSWVEVYEQYF. The genes are TRBV11-2 and TRBJ2-7; D gene unclear. CDR3 length: 13 residues. Germline lookup yields CDR1 SGHAT and CDR2 FQNNGV. Trimming cost V 4 bases and J 3 bases, with 10 bases left between them.

The CDR3: CASSYDPTNEQFF. Here the CDR3 DNA reads TGTGCCAGCAGTTACGATCCTACCAATGAGCAGTTCTTC. The rearrangement links TRBV6-5 to TRBJ2-1; D call uncertain. This CDR3 is 13 amino acids long. Germline V gene data show CDR1 as MNHEY and CDR2 as SVGAGI. V was shortened by 2 bases and J by 6 bases, with 8 bases between the two germline ends.

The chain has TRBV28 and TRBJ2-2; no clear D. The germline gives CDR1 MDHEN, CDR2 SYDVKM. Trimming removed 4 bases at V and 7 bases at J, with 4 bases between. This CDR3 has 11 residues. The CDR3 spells CASSSNGELFF. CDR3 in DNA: TGTGCCAGCAGTTCTAACGGGGAGCTGTTTTTT.